The clone carrying this TCR beta chain was observed a handful of times. Its antigen is still unknown. These data belong to a study of T cells after yellow fever vaccination. Study-level findings and limits: Most primary-vaccination clones recurred post-booster (about 96% CD4, 88% CD8). A minor fraction of clonotypes spanned both CD4 and CD8 compartments.

TCRdb re-called the 5' RACE reads through MiXCR, storing one row per CDR3 protein. Altogether about 350,000 distinct CDR3 sequences are present, roughly 8% being singletons, with the ten largest covering 17%. Looked up from germline, CDR1 is MNHEY and CDR2 is SVGAGI. V gave up 0 bases and J gave up 1 base, with 6 bases separating them. The CDR3 totals 14 residues. This sequence was found in a man aged 18 to 30 who received the YFV17D yellow fever vaccine. V gene TRBV6-5 combines with J gene TRBJ2-5; D possibly corresponds to TRBD1 (5 bases). The specimen was PBMCs, collected roughly seven weeks after the first yellow fever vaccination. DNA of the CDR3: TGTGCCAGCAGTTACTCGACAGCCCAAGAGACCCAGTACTTC. This gives the protein CASSYSTAQETQYF.